Listed below are T cell receptor beta chains from one sample, sequenced in a study of Ad26.COV2.S vaccination and SARS-CoV-2 variants. Using immunoSEQ multiplex PCR, the repertoire was profiled, and TCRdb retains in-frame clones only, with some absent. The sample records about 440,000 clones, 80% to 95% being singletons. This specimen consisted of peripheral blood, obtained in a trial of Ad26.COV2.S vaccine versus placebo. Receptor source: a person between 18 and 59 years old who received the Ad26.COV2.S COVID-19 vaccine or a placebo. CDR3s include the opening cysteine and the closing phenylalanine or tryptophan. The D gene is left open where the match is weak. Part of the rows lack a size; the others show once, few, many or a class for expanded clones.

V: TRBV30; size: NA; D: NA; J: TRBJ2-7; DNA: TGTGCCTGGAGTGTCTCGACTAGACCCAGAACCCTCTACGAGCAGTACTTC; CDR3: CAWSVSTRPRTLYEQYF
V: TRBV11-3; size: NA; D: TRBD1; J: TRBJ2-5; DNA: TGTGCCAGCAGCCCGGGACAGCAAGAGACCCAGTACTTC; CDR3: CASSPGQQETQYF
V: TRBV6-6; size: once; D: NA; J: TRBJ1-6; DNA: TGTGCCAGCAGGATACCCTCGCAGGCCCTTAATTCACCCCTCCACTTT; CDR3: CASRIPSQALNSPLHF
V: TRBV7-9; size: NA; D: NA; J: TRBJ1-1; DNA: TGTGCCAGCAGCCCCGGGGGGCGGGGGCCTGAAGCTTTCTTT; CDR3: CASSPGGRGPEAFF
V: TRBV5-4; size: NA; D: TRBD2; J: TRBJ2-2; DNA: TGTGCCAGCAGCCCGCTCCGACTAGCGGGAATGGGAACCGGGGAGCTGTTTTTT; CDR3: CASSPLRLAGMGTGELFF
V: TRBV30; size: NA; D: TRBD1; J: TRBJ2-2; DNA: TGTGCCTGGAGGGGGGACAGGGTTACCGGGGAGCTGTTTTTT; CDR3: CAWRGDRVTGELFF
V: TRBV6-2/TRBV6-3; size: NA; D: NA; J: TRBJ2-2; DNA: TGTGCCAGCAGTAGGGGAGGACTGGACACCGGGGAGCTGTTTTTT; CDR3: CASSRGGLDTGELFF
V: TRBV3-1/TRBV3-2; size: NA; D: TRBD2; J: TRBJ2-1; DNA: TGTGCCAGCAGCCAAGTGGGACTAGCTTACAATGAGCAGTTCTTC; CDR3: CASSQVGLAYNEQFF
V: TRBV12-3/TRBV12-4; size: NA; D: TRBD1; J: TRBJ1-5; DNA: TGTGCCAGCAGGGGGACAGGTAATCAGCCCCAGCATTTT; CDR3: CASRGTGNQPQHF
V: TRBV5-3; size: NA; D: TRBD2; J: TRBJ2-1; DNA: TGTGCCAGAAGCTGGGACACTAGCGGGAGCCACAATGAGCAGTTCTTC; CDR3: CARSWDTSGSHNEQFF
V: TRBV28; size: NA; D: NA; J: TRBJ1-1; DNA: TGTGCCAGCACCACGACCGGGGCGAAAGCTTTCTTT; CDR3: CASTTTGAKAFF
V: TRBV23-1; size: NA; D: TRBD2; J: TRBJ2-7; DNA: TGCGCCAGCAGTCAATCGATCACTAGCGGACCCTACGAGCAGTACTTC; CDR3: CASSQSITSGPYEQYF
V: TRBV25-1; size: NA; D: TRBD2; J: TRBJ2-1; DNA: TGTGCCACCTGGACTAGCGGGAGGTCATCCTACAATGAGCAGTTCTTC; CDR3: CATWTSGRSSYNEQFF
V: TRBV9; size: NA; D: NA; J: TRBJ2-2; DNA: TGTGCCAGCAGCCCCCCTGAGGCAGGGCTCACCGGGGAGCTGTTTTTT; CDR3: CASSPPEAGLTGELFF
V: TRBV3-1/TRBV3-2; size: NA; D: TRBD2; J: TRBJ2-5; DNA: TGTGCCAGCAGCCAAGATCTAGCGGGAGTCGGGGAGACCCAGTACTTC; CDR3: CASSQDLAGVGETQYF
V: TRBV6-2/TRBV6-3; size: NA; D: TRBD1; J: TRBJ2-1; DNA: TGTGCCAGCAGCCCCGGGACAGTAGCTTACAATGAGCAGTTCTTC; CDR3: CASSPGTVAYNEQFF
V: TRBV4-1; size: NA; D: TRBD2; J: TRBJ2-3; DNA: TGCGCCAGCAGCTCTACTAGCGCTTACACAGATACGCAGTATTTT; CDR3: CASSSTSAYTDTQYF
V: TRBV7-9; size: NA; D: NA; J: TRBJ2-5; DNA: TGTGCCAGCAGCTTTGGTCCTACGAGGGGGGACGAGACCCAGTACTTC; CDR3: CASSFGPTRGDETQYF
V: TRBV27; size: NA; D: TRBD1; J: TRBJ2-1; DNA: TGTGCCAGCAGTGTTACCGGGACAGGGATAAGCAATGAGCAGTTCTTC; CDR3: CASSVTGTGISNEQFF
V: TRBV6-4; size: NA; D: TRBD2; J: TRBJ2-7; DNA: TGTGCCAGCAGTGTTGGTAGCGGGTACGAGCAGTACTTC; CDR3: CASSVGSGYEQYF
V: TRBV4-2; size: NA; D: TRBD2; J: TRBJ2-5; DNA: TGTGCCAGCAGCCAAGGGACTAGCGGGGGCTCCGGGACCCAGTACTTC; CDR3: CASSQGTSGGSGTQYF
V: TRBV12-3/TRBV12-4; size: once; D: NA; J: TRBJ1-1; DNA: TGTGCCAGCAGTCCCCGATACACTGAAGCTTTCTTT; CDR3: CASSPRYTEAFF
V: TRBV7-2; size: NA; D: TRBD2; J: TRBJ2-5; DNA: TGTGCCAGCAGCTTTGGACTAGCGGGGGCCTCCTCACAGGAGACCCAGTACTTC; CDR3: CASSFGLAGASSQETQYF
V: TRBV30; size: NA; D: TRBD1; J: TRBJ1-2; DNA: TGTGCCTGTATGGGGACAGGGGGACATGGCTACACCTTC; CDR3: CACMGTGGHGYTF
V: TRBV6-1; size: NA; D: NA; J: TRBJ2-3; DNA: TGTGCCAGCAGTGACAGGGGATTCCGCACAGATACGCAGTATTTT; CDR3: CASSDRGFRTDTQYF
V: TRBV3-1/TRBV3-2; size: NA; D: TRBD1; J: TRBJ2-1; DNA: TGTGCCAGCAGCCAGCCGGGACAGGGCTACAATGAGCAGTTCTTC; CDR3: CASSQPGQGYNEQFF